This T cell receptor (beta chain) was documented in a study of cytomegalovirus exposure and HLA in healthy donors. Study context: Earlier, 90 million to 140 million unique TCR beta sequences were recovered from about 170 million T cells by an analysis.

The PCR contained 60 Vbeta and 13 Jbeta primers. TCRdb's copy holds only in-frame clones and misses some; the assay was immunoSEQ multiplex PCR. The profile covers more than 95,000 clones, with 10% appearing a single time and 4.6% taken by the ten largest. J gave up 2 bases and V 5 bases, and 6 bases lay outside the gene matches. Looked up from germline, CDR1 is SGHAT and CDR2 is FQNNGV. CDR3 length: 16 amino acids. This clone was detected only a few times. This receptor was taken from a woman between 18 and 29 years old in good health and CMV-seropositive. The V and J genes are TRBV11-2 and TRBJ2-6, with 7 nucleotides matching TRBD1. The sequenced material came from PBMCs. CDR3: CASSGTVSPGANVLTF. CDR3 sequence (DNA): TGTGCCAGCAGCGGGACAGTGAGCCCTGGGGCCAACGTCCTGACTTTC.